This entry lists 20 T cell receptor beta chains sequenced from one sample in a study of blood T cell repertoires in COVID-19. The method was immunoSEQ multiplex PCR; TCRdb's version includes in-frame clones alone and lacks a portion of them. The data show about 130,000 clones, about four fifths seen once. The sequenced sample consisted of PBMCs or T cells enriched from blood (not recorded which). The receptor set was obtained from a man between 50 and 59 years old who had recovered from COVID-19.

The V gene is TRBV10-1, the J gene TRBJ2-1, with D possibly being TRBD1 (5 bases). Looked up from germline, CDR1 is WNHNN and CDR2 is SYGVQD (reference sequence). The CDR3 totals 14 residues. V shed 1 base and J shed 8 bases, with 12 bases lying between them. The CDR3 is CASSELQGVHEQFF. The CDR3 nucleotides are TGCGCCAGCAGTGAGTTGCAAGGGGTACATGAGCAGTTCTTC.

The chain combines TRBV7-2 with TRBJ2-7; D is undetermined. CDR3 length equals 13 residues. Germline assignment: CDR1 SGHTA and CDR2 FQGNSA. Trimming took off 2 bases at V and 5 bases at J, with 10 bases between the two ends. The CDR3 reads CASSLLVRDEQYF. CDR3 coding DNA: TGTGCCAGCAGCTTATTGGTTCGGGACGAGCAGTACTTC.

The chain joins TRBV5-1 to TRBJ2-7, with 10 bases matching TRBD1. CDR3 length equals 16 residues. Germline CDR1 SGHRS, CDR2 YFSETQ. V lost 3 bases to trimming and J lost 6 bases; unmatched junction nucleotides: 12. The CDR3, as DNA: TGCGCCAGCAGCTCACTTACGGGACAGGGGAAGTGCGAGCAGTACTTC. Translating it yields CASSSLTGQGKCEQYF.

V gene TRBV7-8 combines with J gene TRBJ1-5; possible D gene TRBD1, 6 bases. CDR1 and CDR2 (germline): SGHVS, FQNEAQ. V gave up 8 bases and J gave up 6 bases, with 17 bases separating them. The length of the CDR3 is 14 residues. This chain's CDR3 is CASARGGGGQPQHF. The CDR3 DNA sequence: TGTGCCAGCGCACGAGGGGGGGGAGGTCAGCCCCAGCATTTT.

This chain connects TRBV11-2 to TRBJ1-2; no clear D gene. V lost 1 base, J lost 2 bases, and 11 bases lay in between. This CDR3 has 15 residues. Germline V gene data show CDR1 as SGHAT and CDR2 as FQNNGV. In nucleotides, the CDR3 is TGTGCCAGCAGCTTAGTGAGAGGTCTCAACTATGGCTACACCTTC. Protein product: CASSLVRGLNYGYTF.

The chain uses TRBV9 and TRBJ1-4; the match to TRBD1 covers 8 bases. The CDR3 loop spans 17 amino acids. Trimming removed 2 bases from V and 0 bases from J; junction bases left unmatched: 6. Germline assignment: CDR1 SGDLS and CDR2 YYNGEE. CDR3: CASSVRDRRSTNEKLFF. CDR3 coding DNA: TGTGCCAGCAGCGTCCGGGACAGGCGATCAACTAATGAAAAACTGTTTTTT. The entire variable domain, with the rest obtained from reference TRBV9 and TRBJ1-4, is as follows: DSGVTQTPKHLITATGQRVTLRCSPRSGDLSVYWYQQSLDQGLQFLIQYYNGEERAKGNILERFSAQQFPDLHSELNLSSLELGDSALYFCASSVRDRRSTNEKLFFGSGTQLSVL.

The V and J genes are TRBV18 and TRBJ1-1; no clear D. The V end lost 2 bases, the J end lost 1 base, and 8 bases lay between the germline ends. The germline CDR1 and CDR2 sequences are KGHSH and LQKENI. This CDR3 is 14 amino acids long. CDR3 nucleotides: TGTGCCAGCTCACCAAACAGTAGGAACACTGAAGCTTTCTTT. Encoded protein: CASSPNSRNTEAFF.

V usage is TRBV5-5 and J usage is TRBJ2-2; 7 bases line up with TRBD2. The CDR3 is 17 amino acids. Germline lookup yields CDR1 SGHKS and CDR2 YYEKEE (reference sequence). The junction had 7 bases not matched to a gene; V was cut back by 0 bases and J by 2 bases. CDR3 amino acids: CASSLVWLAENTGELFF. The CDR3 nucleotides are TGTGCCAGCAGCTTGGTGTGGCTAGCGGAAAACACCGGGGAGCTGTTTTTT.

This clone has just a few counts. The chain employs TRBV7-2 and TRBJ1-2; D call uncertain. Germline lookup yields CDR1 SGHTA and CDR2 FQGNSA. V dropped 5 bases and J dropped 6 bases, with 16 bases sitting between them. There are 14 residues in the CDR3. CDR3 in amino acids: CASSPEGVGDGYTF. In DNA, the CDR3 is TGTGCCAGCAGCCCTGAGGGAGTCGGGGATGGCTACACCTTC. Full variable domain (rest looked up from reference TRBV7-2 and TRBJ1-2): GAGVSQSPSNKVTEKGKDVELRCDPISGHTALYWYRQSLGQGLEFLIYFQGNSAPDKSGLPSDRFSAERTGGSVSTLTIQRTQQEDSAVYLCASSPEGVGDGYTFGSGTRLTVV.

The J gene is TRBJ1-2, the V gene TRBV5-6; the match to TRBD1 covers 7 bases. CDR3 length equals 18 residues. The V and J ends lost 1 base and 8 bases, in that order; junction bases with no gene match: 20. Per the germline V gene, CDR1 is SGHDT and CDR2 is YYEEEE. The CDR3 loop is CASSLPRSMTGMGRGYTF. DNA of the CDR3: TGTGCCAGCAGCTTGCCCCGCTCCATGACAGGGATGGGTCGCGGCTACACCTTC.

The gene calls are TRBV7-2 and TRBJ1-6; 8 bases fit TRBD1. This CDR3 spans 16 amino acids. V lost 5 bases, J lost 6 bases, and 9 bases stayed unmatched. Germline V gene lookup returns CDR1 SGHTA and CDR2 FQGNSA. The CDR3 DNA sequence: TGTGCCAGCAGCCCCCGCCAGGGGGCGCTTAATTCACCCCTCCACTTT. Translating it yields CASSPRQGALNSPLHF.

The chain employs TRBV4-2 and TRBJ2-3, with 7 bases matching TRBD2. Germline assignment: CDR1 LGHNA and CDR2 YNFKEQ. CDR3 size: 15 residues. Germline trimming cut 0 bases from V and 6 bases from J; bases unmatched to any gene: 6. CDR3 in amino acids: CASSQEAGSTDTQYF. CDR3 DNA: TGTGCCAGCAGCCAAGAAGCGGGGAGTACCGATACGCAGTATTTT.

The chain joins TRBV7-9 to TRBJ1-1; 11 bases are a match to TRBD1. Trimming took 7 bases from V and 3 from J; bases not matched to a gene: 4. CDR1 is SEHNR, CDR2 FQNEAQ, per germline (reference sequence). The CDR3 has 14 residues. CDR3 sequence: CASTPDRGHTEAFF. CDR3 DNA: TGTGCCAGCACCCCGGACAGGGGGCACACTGAAGCTTTCTTT.

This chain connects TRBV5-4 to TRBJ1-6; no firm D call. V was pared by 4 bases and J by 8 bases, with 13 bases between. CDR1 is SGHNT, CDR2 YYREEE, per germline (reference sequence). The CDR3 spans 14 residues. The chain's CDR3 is CASSQRLEHSPLHF. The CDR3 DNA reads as TGTGCCAGCAGCCAGCGATTGGAGCATTCACCCCTCCACTTT. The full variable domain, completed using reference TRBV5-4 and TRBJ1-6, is ETGVTQSPTHLIKTRGQQVTLRCSSQSGHNTVSWYQQALGQGPQFIFQYYREEENGRGNFPPRFSGLQFPNYSSELNVNALELDDSALYLCASSQRLEHSPLHFGNGTRLTVT.

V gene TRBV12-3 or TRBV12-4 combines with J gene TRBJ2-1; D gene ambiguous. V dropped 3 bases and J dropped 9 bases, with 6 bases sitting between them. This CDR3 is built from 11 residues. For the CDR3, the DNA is TGTGCCAGCAGTTTGAGAGGTGAGCAGTTCTTC. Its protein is CASSLRGEQFF.

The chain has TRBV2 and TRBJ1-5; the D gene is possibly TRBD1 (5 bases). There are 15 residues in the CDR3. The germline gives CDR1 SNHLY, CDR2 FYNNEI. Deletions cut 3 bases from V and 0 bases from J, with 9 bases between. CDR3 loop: CASSDPGDSNQPQHF. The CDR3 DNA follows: TGTGCCAGCAGTGACCCGGGGGATAGCAATCAGCCCCAGCATTTT.

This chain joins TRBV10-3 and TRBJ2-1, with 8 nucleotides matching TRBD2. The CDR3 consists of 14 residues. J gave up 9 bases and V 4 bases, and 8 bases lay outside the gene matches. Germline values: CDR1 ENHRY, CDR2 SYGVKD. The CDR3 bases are TGTGCCATCAGTGGGACCGGGGGGGCTGGTGAGCAGTTCTTC. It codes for CAISGTGGAGEQFF.

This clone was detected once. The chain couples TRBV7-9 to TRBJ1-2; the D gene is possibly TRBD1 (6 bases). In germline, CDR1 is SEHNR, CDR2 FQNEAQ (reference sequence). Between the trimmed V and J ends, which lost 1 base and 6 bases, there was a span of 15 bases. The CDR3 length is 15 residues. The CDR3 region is CASSLEVLDRNGYTF. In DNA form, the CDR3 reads TGTGCCAGCAGCTTAGAAGTATTGGACAGAAATGGCTACACCTTC.

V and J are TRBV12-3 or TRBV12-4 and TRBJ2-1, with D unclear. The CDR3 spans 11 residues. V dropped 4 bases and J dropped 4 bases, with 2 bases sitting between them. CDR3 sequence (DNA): TGTGCCAGCAGTTCTTACAATGAGCAGTTCTTC. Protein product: CASSSYNEQFF.

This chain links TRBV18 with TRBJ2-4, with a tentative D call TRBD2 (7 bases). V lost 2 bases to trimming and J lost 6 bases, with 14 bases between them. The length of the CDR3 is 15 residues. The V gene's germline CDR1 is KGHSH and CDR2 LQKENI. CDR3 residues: CASSPGNREGNIQYF. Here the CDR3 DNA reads TGTGCCAGCTCACCAGGAAACAGGGAGGGAAACATTCAGTACTTC.